This T cell receptor (beta chain) was sequenced in a study of T cells in narcolepsy. For the study at large: Donors had narcolepsy type 1 or type 2, or were healthy controls. Study-wide findings and caveats: Some memory CD4+ repertoires had no autoreactive clone sequences.

Germline V CDR1 and CDR2: MNHEY, SMNVEV (reference sequence). This CDR3 is built from 16 residues. Trimming pared 5 bases from V and 4 bases from J, leaving 20 bases between. Points on this clone: Its antigen is not known.

Sequenced by immunoSEQ multiplex PCR; TCRdb stores in-frame clones only, minus some. The sample shows 25,000 to 30,000 clones, around 86% of them seen only once. The sequence was obtained from a human donor with narcolepsy. What was sequenced was CD45RA- memory CD4+ T cells from PBMCs. The rearrangement uses TRBV27 and TRBJ1-2; D unclear. The CDR3 DNA reads as TGTGCCAGCAGTCCATCCTTAGGGTGGGTTGGCTATGGCTACACCTTC. Its protein is CASSPSLGWVGYGYTF.